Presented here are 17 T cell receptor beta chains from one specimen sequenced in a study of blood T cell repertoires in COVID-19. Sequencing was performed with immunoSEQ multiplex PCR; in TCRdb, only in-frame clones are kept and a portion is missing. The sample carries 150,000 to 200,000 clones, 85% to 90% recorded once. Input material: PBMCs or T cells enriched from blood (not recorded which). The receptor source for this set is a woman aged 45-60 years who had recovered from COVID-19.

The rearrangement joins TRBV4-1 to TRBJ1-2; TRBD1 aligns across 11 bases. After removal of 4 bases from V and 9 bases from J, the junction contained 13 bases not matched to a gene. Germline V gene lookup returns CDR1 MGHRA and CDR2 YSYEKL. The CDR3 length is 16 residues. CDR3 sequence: CASSRPWTGGGLSYTF. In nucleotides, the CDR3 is TGCGCCAGCAGCCGTCCTTGGACAGGGGGCGGCTTAAGCTACACCTTC.

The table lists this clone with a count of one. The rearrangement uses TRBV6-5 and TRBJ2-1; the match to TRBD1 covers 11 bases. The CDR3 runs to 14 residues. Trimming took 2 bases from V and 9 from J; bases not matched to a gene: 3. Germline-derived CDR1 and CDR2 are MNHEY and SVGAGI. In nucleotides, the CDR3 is TGTGCCAGCAGTTACGGGACAGGGGGGGGTGAGCAGTTCTTC. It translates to CASSYGTGGGEQFF.

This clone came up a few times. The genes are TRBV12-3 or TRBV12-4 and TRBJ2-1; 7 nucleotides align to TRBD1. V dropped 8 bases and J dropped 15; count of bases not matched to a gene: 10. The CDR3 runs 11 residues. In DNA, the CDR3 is TGTGCCAGCGCCGAAGGGGGCCGTCGGTTCTTC. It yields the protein CASAEGGRRFF.

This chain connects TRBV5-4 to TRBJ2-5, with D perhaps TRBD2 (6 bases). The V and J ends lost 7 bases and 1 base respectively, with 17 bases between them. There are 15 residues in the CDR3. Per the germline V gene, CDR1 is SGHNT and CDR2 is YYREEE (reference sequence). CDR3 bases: TGTGCCAGCTCCCGGGGAGGCGTATTCCAAGAGACCCAGTACTTC. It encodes CASSRGGVFQETQYF.

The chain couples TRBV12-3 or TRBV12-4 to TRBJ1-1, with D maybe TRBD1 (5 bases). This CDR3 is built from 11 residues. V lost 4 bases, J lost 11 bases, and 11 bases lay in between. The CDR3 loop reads CASSSRTLAFF. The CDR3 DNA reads TGTGCCAGCAGTTCTAGGACACTCGCTTTCTTT.

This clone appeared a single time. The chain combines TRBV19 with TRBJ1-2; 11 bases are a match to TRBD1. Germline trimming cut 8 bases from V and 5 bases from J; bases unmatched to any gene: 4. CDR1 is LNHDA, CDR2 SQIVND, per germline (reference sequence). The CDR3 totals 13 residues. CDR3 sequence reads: CASRDRGWYGYTF. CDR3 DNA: TGTGCCAGTCGGGACAGGGGGTGGTATGGCTACACCTTC. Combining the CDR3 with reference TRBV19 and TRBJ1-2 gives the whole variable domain DGGITQSPKYLFRKEGQNVTLSCEQNLNHDAMYWYRQDPGQGLRLIYYSQIVNDFQKGDIAEGYSVSREKKESFPLTVTSAQKNPTAFYLCASRDRGWYGYTFGSGTRLTVV.

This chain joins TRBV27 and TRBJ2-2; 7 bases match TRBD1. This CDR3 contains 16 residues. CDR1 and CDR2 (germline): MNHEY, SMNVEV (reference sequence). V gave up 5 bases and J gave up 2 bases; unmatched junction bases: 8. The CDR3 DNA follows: TGTGCCAGCAGTCGACAGGGCCCACCCAACACCGGGGAGCTGTTTTTT. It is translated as CASSRQGPPNTGELFF.

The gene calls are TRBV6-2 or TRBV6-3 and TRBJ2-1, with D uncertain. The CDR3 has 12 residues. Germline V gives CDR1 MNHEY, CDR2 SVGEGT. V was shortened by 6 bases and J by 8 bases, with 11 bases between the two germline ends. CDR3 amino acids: CASSPSGDEQFF. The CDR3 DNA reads TGTGCCAGCAGCCCCAGTGGAGATGAGCAGTTCTTC.

The CDR3: CASSVEGLGTDTQYF. As DNA, the CDR3 is TGTGCCAGCAGCGTAGAGGGACTAGGCACAGATACGCAGTATTTT. The rearrangement joins TRBV9 to TRBJ2-3, with 8 nucleotides matching TRBD2. After removal of 0 bases from V and 1 base from J, the junction contained 1 base not matched to a gene. Germline-derived CDR1 and CDR2 are SGDLS and YYNGEE. This CDR3 contains 15 residues.

The CDR3 coding sequence is TGTGCCAGCAGCTTAGAGGCAGGGGGTGGCTATGGCTACACCTTC. This encodes CASSLEAGGGYGYTF. V usage is TRBV7-2 and J usage is TRBJ1-2, with TRBD1 matching over 7 bases. CDR1 is SGHTA, CDR2 FQGNSA, per germline. The trim removed 1 base at V and 4 bases at J, leaving 6 bases unmatched. This CDR3 spans 15 amino acids.

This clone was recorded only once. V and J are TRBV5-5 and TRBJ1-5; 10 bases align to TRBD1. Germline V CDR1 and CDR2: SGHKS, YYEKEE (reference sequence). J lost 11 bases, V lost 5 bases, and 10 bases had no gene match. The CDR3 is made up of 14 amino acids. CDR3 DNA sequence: TGTGCCAGCAGTACCGGGACAGGGGTGCTATCCCAGCATTTT. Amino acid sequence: CASSTGTGVLSQHF.

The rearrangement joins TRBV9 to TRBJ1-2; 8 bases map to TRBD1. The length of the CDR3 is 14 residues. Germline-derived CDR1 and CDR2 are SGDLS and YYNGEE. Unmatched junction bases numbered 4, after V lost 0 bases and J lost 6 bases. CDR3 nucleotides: TGTGCCAGCAGCGTAGCCCAGGACAGGGATGGCTACACCTTC. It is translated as CASSVAQDRDGYTF. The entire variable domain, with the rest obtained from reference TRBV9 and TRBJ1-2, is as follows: DSGVTQTPKHLITATGQRVTLRCSPRSGDLSVYWYQQSLDQGLQFLIQYYNGEERAKGNILERFSAQQFPDLHSELNLSSLELGDSALYFCASSVAQDRDGYTFGSGTRLTVV.

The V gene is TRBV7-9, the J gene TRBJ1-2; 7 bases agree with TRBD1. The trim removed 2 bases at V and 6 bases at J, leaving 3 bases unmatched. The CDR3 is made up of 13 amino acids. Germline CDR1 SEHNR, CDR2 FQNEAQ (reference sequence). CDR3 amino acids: CASSLWTGDGYTF. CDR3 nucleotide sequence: TGTGCCAGCAGCTTATGGACAGGTGATGGCTACACCTTC.

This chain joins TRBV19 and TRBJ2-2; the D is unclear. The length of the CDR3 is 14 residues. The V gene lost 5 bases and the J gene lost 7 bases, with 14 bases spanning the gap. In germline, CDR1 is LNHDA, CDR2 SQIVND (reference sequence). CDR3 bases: TGTGCCAGTAGTTTTCGGGTTGTAGGCGGGGAGCTGTTTTTT. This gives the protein CASSFRVVGGELFF.

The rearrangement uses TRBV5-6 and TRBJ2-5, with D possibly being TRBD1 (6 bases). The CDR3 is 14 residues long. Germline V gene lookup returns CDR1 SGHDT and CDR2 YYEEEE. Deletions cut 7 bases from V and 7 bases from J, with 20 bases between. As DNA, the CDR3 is TGTGCCAGCGGCCTACAGGGACCCCTGGGGACCCAGTACTTC. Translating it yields CASGLQGPLGTQYF. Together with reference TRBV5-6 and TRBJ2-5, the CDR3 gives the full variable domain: DAGVTQSPTHLIKTRGQQVTLRCSPKSGHDTVSWYQQALGQGPQFIFQYYEEEERQRGNFPDRFSGHQFPNYSSELNVNALLLGDSALYLCASGLQGPLGTQYFGPGTRLLVL.

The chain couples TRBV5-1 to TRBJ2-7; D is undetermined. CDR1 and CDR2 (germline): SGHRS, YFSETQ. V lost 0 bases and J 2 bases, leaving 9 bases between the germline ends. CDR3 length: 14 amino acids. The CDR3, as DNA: TGCGCCAGCAGCTTGGTTGTCAGTCCCTACGAGCAGTACTTC. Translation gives CASSLVVSPYEQYF.

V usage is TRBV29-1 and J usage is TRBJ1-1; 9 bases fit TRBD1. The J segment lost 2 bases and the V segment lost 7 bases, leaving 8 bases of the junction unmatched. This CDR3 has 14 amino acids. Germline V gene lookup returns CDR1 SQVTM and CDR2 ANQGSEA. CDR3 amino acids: CSAARDRANTEAFF. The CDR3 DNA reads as TGCAGCGCCGCCAGGGACAGGGCAAACACTGAAGCTTTCTTT.